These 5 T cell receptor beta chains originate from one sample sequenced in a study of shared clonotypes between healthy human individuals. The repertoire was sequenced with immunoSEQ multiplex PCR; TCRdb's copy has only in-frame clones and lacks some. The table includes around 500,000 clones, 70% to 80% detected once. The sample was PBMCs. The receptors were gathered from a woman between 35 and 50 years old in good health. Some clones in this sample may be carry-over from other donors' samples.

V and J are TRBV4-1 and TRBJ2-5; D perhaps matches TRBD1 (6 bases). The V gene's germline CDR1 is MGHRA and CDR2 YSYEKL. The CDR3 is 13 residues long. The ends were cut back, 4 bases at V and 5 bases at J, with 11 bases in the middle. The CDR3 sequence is CASSRQVMETQYF. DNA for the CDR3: TGCGCCAGCAGCCGACAGGTTATGGAGACCCAGTACTTC.

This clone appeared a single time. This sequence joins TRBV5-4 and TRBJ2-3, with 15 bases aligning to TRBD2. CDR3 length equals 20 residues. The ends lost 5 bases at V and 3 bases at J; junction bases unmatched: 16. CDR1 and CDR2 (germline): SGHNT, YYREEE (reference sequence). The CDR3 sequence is CASRPRGLAGGLWGTDTQYF. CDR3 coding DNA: TGTGCCAGCAGACCTCGTGGACTAGCGGGAGGGCTGTGGGGAACAGATACGCAGTATTTT.

CDR3 residues: CASASSLTNEKLFF. DNA for the CDR3: TGTGCCAGCGCGTCGAGTCTAACTAATGAAAAACTGTTTTTT. The chain couples TRBV5-4 to TRBJ1-4; D call uncertain. The CDR3 covers 14 residues. Trimming took 7 bases from V and 1 from J, leaving 11 bases between them. The germline V gene has CDR1 SGHNT and CDR2 YYREEE (reference sequence).

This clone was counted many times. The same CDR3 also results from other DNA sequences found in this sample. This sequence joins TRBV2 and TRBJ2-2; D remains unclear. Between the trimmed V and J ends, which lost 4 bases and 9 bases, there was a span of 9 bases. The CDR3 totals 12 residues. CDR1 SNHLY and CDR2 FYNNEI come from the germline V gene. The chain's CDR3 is CASSVTARELFF. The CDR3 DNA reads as TGTGCCAGCAGTGTGACCGCCCGGGAGCTGTTTTTT.

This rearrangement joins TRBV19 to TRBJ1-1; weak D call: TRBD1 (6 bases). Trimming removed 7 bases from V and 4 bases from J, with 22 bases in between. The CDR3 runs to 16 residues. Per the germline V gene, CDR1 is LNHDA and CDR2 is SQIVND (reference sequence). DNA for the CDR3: TGTGCCAGTATCCCGGACCCGGGGGGCAGGATCACTGAAGCTTTCTTT. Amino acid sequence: CASIPDPGGRITEAFF.